The 23 T cell receptor beta chains presented below share a single source sample, sequenced in a study of blood T cell repertoires in COVID-19. This table comes from immunoSEQ multiplex PCR, and its TCRdb copy is limited to in-frame clones, with some not included. This sample has roughly 91,000 clones, with under 85% found just once. The sequenced sample consisted of peripheral blood. These receptors were collected from a man aged 65 to 79 with acute or convalescent COVID-19.

The V call is TRBV2, the J call TRBJ1-1; D uncertain. The CDR3 covers 14 residues. The V end lost 4 bases, the J end lost 1 base, and 10 bases lay between the germline ends. CDR1 is SNHLY, CDR2 FYNNEI, per germline. The CDR3 spells CASSGGSGNTEAFF. CDR3 in DNA: TGTGCCAGCAGTGGCGGGTCGGGGAACACTGAAGCTTTCTTT.

A few counts support this clone. V and J are TRBV19 and TRBJ1-5; 8 nucleotides align to TRBD1. The CDR3 is 14 amino acids. Germline-derived CDR1 and CDR2 are LNHDA and SQIVND (reference sequence). V gave up 5 bases and J gave up 4 bases; unmatched junction bases: 4. The chain's CDR3 is CASSPTGGNQPQHF. The CDR3, as DNA: TGTGCCAGTAGTCCCACAGGGGGGAATCAGCCCCAGCATTTT.

The rearrangement uses TRBV18 and TRBJ2-7; D possibly corresponds to TRBD2 (6 bases). Germline-derived CDR1 and CDR2 are KGHSH and LQKENI. This CDR3 region has 13 residues. V was clipped by 3 bases and J by 7 bases, with 13 bases between them. This CDR3 is CASSPLPAGEQYF. Written as DNA, the CDR3 is TGTGCCAGCTCACCCCTTCCCGCGGGGGAGCAGTACTTC.

This rearrangement joins TRBV19 to TRBJ2-1, with D possibly TRBD2 on 6 matching bases. Germline V gene lookup returns CDR1 LNHDA and CDR2 SQIVND (reference sequence). Trimming removed 3 bases from V and 4 bases from J, with 19 bases in between. CDR3 length: 17 amino acids. CDR3: CASSIGFGGEAYNEQFF. The CDR3 coding sequence is TGTGCCAGTAGTATCGGTTTTGGCGGGGAGGCATACAATGAGCAGTTCTTC. Combining the CDR3 with reference TRBV19 and TRBJ2-1 gives the whole variable domain DGGITQSPKYLFRKEGQNVTLSCEQNLNHDAMYWYRQDPGQGLRLIYYSQIVNDFQKGDIAEGYSVSREKKESFPLTVTSAQKNPTAFYLCASSIGFGGEAYNEQFFGPGTRLTVL.

The chain's CDR3 is CASSLIPRQGISSYNSPLHF. The CDR3 nucleotides are TGTGCCAGCAGTTTAATACCCCGACAGGGAATAAGCTCCTATAATTCACCCCTCCACTTT. The gene calls are TRBV27 and TRBJ1-6; the match to TRBD1 covers 7 bases. This CDR3 is built from 20 residues. V dropped 2 bases and J dropped 0; count of bases not matched to a gene: 13. Germline CDR1 is MNHEY and CDR2 is SMNVEV (reference sequence).

The chain has TRBV5-1 and TRBJ2-3; D not certain. V dropped 0 bases and J dropped 5 bases, with 13 bases sitting between them. The CDR3 covers 15 residues. Germline loops: CDR1 SGHRS, CDR2 YFSETQ. Written as DNA, the CDR3 is TGCGCCAGCAGCTTGGCCCACAGATTCGAAGATACGCAGTATTTT. Translated: CASSLAHRFEDTQYF.

The chain joins TRBV10-3 to TRBJ2-1; 12 bases agree with TRBD2. This CDR3 spans 16 amino acids. The germline gives CDR1 ENHRY, CDR2 SYGVKD. Trimming took 2 bases from V and 7 from J; bases not matched to a gene: 6. CDR3 nucleotide sequence: TGTGCCATCAGTGAGACGTCTAGCGGGGGGGAAAATGAGCAGTTCTTC. Its protein is CAISETSSGGENEQFF.

The CDR3, as DNA: TGTGCCAGCAGCCCCGGACAGGGTGATCAGCCCCAGCATTTT. It is translated as CASSPGQGDQPQHF. J is TRBJ1-5 and V is TRBV3-1 (or the pseudogene TRBV3-2), with 8 bases that match TRBD1. Germline V lookup: CDR1 LGHDT, CDR2 YNNKEL (reference sequence). V shed 4 bases and J 5 bases; nucleotides not matched to a gene: 4. This CDR3 has 14 amino acids.

The rearrangement uses TRBV2 and TRBJ2-7; possible D gene TRBD2, 5 bases. Germline CDR1 is SNHLY and CDR2 is FYNNEI. V was shortened by 5 bases and J by 2 bases, with 13 bases between the two germline ends. The CDR3 sequence is 14 residues long. This chain's CDR3 is CASSQPGIPYEQYV. DNA of the CDR3: TGTGCCAGCAGTCAGCCGGGAATACCCTACGAGCAGTACGTC.

The chain carries TRBV5-6 and TRBJ1-3; D possibly corresponds to TRBD1 (5 bases). Germline CDR1 is SGHDT and CDR2 is YYEEEE. The CDR3 extends over 15 amino acids. The ends were cut back, 4 bases at V and 4 bases at J, with 15 bases in the middle. CDR3 in amino acids: CASSSGTSGGNTIYF. In DNA form, the CDR3 reads TGTGCCAGCAGCAGCGGGACCTCCGGGGGAAACACCATATATTTT.

Here the CDR3 reads CASSEARGNTEAFF. In DNA, the CDR3 is TGTGCCAGCAGTGAAGCACGAGGGAACACTGAAGCTTTCTTT. The rearrangement joins TRBV6-1 to TRBJ1-1; D unclear. Germline V CDR1 and CDR2: MNHNS, SASEGT. The V end was cut by 0 bases, the J end by 1 base, with 6 bases between. The CDR3 has 14 amino acids.

CDR3 sequence: CASGEGQGRHTDTQYF. DNA of the CDR3: TGCGCCAGCGGGGAGGGACAGGGACGACACACAGATACGCAGTATTTT. The rearrangement joins TRBV10-2 to TRBJ2-3, with 9 bases fitting TRBD1. V shed 8 bases, J shed 2 bases, and the junction held 11 bases outside the gene matches. CDR3 length: 16 amino acids. Germline CDR1 reads WSHSY; CDR2 reads SAAADI.

The chain couples TRBV28 to TRBJ1-5, with 12 nucleotides matching TRBD1. This CDR3 has 17 residues. The V segment lost 3 bases and the J segment 5 bases; nucleotides outside the gene matches: 8. In germline, CDR1 is MDHEN, CDR2 SYDVKM. This chain's CDR3 is CASSFTGTGGADQPQHF. The CDR3 DNA reads TGTGCCAGCAGTTTTACCGGGACAGGGGGCGCCGATCAGCCCCAGCATTTT.

This clone came up a few times. The chain links TRBV5-5 to TRBJ1-1; D is perhaps TRBD1 (5 bases). The CDR3 has 11 amino acids. Trimming left V 3 bases short and J 11 bases short, with 11 bases between. CDR1 is SGHKS and CDR2 is YYEKEE in the germline V gene (reference sequence). DNA for the CDR3: TGTGCCAGCAGCTGGGGGGAATTGGCTTTCTTT. This sequence encodes CASSWGELAFF.

The V call is TRBV28, the J call TRBJ1-5; 7 bases are a match to TRBD1. CDR1 is MDHEN, CDR2 SYDVKM, per germline. Trimming cost V 3 bases and J 7 bases; bases outside gene matches: 9. This CDR3 has 15 residues. Here the CDR3 DNA reads TGTGCCAGCAGTTTGCAGACAGGGAGGAACCAGCCCCAGCATTTT. Its translation: CASSLQTGRNQPQHF.

The chain recombines TRBV2 with TRBJ2-5; weak D call: TRBD2 (6 bases). The CDR3 runs 12 residues. Germline CDR1 SNHLY, CDR2 FYNNEI. Deletions cut 8 bases from V and 1 base from J, with 8 bases between. The CDR3 region is CASRDFQETQYF. For the CDR3, the DNA is TGTGCCAGCCGGGACTTCCAAGAGACCCAGTACTTC.

This chain links TRBV11-2 with TRBJ1-4; D is undetermined. V was pared by 6 bases and J by 0 bases, with 8 bases between. The germline CDR1 and CDR2 sequences are SGHAT and FQNNGV. This CDR3 is built from 14 residues. The CDR3 DNA follows: TGTGCCAGCAGTACAGATGCAACTAATGAAAAACTGTTTTTT. Translated: CASSTDATNEKLFF.

This clone was observed a single time. The genes are TRBV29-1 and TRBJ2-1, with D possibly being TRBD2 (5 bases). The CDR3 contains 14 residues. Germline V lookup: CDR1 SQVTM, CDR2 ANQGSEA. Between the trimmed V and J ends, which lost 6 bases and 8 bases, there was a span of 20 bases. Here the CDR3 reads CSVLGGFLVDEQFF. CDR3 bases: TGCAGCGTGTTAGGCGGGTTCCTGGTGGATGAGCAGTTCTTC.

This clone came up once. The chain couples TRBV15 to TRBJ2-1, with a possible D match to TRBD2 (5 bases). Trimming stripped 6 bases from V and 0 bases from J, with 9 bases between. Germline V gene sequence: CDR1 LNHNV, CDR2 YYDKDF (reference sequence). The CDR3 has 14 amino acids. Written as DNA, the CDR3 is TGTGCCACCAGGGACTTGAGCTCCTACAATGAGCAGTTCTTC. It specifies CATRDLSSYNEQFF.

V gene TRBV19 combines with J gene TRBJ1-2, with 12 positions matching TRBD1. Germline CDR1 LNHDA, CDR2 SQIVND (reference sequence). CDR3 length equals 15 residues. V was clipped by 3 bases and J by 4 bases; unmatched bases: 3. In DNA, the CDR3 is TGTGCCAGTAGTATGGGACAGGGGGCTGGCTATGGCTACACCTTC. It encodes CASSMGQGAGYGYTF.

CDR3 coding DNA: TGTGCCAGCAGCCCTTCTCTAGCGGGGGGGCAGGATGAGCAGTTCTTC. It translates to CASSPSLAGGQDEQFF. The chain couples TRBV14 to TRBJ2-1; TRBD2 matches at 12 bases. The CDR3 is 16 amino acids. Trimming took 4 bases from V and 8 from J; bases not matched to a gene: 9. CDR1 is SGHDN, CDR2 FVKESK, per germline.

The chain couples TRBV6-5 to TRBJ2-2; D possibly corresponds to TRBD2 (6 bases). There are 15 residues in the CDR3. Per germline, CDR1 MNHEY and CDR2 SVGAGI. Trimming left V 6 bases short and J 3 bases short, with 14 bases between. The CDR3 sequence: CASRRGGEDTGELFF. For the CDR3, the DNA is TGTGCCAGCAGGCGGGGAGGAGAGGACACCGGGGAGCTGTTTTTT.

This chain uses TRBV5-8 with TRBJ2-1; 10 positions match TRBD2. J was trimmed by 8 bases and V by 4 bases; bases with no gene match: 12. Germline CDR1 reads SGHTS; CDR2 reads YDEGEE. There are 16 residues in the CDR3. DNA for the CDR3: TGTGCCAGCAGCATTACTTCGGGACTAGCGCCGGATGAGCAGTTCTTC. Protein: CASSITSGLAPDEQFF.